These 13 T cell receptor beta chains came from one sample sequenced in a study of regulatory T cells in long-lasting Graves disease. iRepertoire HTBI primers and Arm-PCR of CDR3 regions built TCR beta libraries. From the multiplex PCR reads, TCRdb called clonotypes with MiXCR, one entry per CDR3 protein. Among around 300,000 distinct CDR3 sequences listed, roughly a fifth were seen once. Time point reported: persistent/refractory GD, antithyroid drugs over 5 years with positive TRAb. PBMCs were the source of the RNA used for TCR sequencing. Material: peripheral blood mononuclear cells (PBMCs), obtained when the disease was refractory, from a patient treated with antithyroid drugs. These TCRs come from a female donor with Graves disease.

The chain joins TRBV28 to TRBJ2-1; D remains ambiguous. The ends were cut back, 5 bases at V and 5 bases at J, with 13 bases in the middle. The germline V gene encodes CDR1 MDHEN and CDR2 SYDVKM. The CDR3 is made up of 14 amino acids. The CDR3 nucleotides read TGTGCCAGCAGTCCCCAGGTTGAGCACAATGAGCAGTTCTTC. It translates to CASSPQVEHNEQFF.

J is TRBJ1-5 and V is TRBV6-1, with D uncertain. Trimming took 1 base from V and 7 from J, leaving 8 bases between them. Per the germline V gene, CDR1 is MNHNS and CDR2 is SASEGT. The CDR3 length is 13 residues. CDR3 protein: CASSEVGYQPQHF. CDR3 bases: TGTGCCAGCAGTGAAGTGGGATACCAGCCCCAGCATTTT.

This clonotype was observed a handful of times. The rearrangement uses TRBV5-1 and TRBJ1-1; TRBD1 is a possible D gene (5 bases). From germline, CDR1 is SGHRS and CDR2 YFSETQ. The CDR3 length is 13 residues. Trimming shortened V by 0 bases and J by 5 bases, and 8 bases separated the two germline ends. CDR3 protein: CASSLGRDTEAFF. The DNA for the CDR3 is TGCGCCAGCAGCTTGGGCAGGGATACTGAAGCTTTCTTT.

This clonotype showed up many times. CDR3 sequence reads: CASCPQLGNTIYF. In DNA form, the CDR3 reads TGTGCCAGCTGCCCCCAGCTTGGAAACACCATATATTTT. The V gene is TRBV11-2, the J gene TRBJ1-3; D ambiguous. The V gene's germline CDR1 is SGHAT and CDR2 FQNNGV. The CDR3 covers 13 residues. Trimming took off 8 bases at V and 3 bases at J, with 11 bases between the two ends. Full variable domain (outside the CDR3, taken from reference TRBV11-2 and TRBJ1-3): EAGVAQSPRYKIIEKRQSVAFWCNPISGHATLYWYQQILGQGPKLLIQFQNNGVVDDSQLPKDRFSAERLKGVDSTLKIQPAKLEDSAVYLCASCPQLGNTIYFGEGSWLTVV.

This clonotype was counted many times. CDR3 sequence: CASSLGGTYEQYF. CDR3 in DNA: TGTGCCAGCAGCTTAGGCGGTACCTACGAGCAGTACTTC. The chain joins TRBV7-2 to TRBJ2-7; D not resolved. Trimming shortened V by 1 base and J by 2 bases, and 6 bases separated the two germline ends. Germline values: CDR1 SGHTA, CDR2 FQGNSA. The CDR3 is 13 amino acids.

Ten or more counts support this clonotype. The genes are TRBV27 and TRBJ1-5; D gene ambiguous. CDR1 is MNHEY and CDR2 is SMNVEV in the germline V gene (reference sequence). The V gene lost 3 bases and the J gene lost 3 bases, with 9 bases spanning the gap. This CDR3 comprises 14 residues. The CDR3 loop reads CASSLYGINQPQHF. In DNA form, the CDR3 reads TGTGCCAGCAGTTTGTACGGGATCAATCAGCCCCAGCATTTT.

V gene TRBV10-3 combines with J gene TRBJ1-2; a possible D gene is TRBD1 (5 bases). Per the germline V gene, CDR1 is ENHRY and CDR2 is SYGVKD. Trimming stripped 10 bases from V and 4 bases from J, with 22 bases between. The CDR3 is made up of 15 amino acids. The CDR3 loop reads CATRVGAPEGYGYTF. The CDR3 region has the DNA TGTGCCACCAGGGTTGGGGCCCCAGAGGGCTATGGCTACACCTTC.

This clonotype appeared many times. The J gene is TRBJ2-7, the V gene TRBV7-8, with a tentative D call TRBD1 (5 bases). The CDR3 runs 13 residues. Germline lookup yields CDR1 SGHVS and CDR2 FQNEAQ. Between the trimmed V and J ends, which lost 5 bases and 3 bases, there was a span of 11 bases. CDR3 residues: CASSRDSFYEQYF. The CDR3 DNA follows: TGTGCCAGCAGCCGAGACAGTTTCTACGAGCAGTACTTC.

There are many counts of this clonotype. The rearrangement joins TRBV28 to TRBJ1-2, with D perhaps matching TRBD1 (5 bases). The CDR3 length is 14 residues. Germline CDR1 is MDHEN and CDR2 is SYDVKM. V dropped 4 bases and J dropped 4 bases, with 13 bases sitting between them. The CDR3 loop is CASSSPRALYGYTF. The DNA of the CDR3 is TGTGCCAGCAGTTCGCCCAGGGCCCTCTATGGCTACACCTTC.

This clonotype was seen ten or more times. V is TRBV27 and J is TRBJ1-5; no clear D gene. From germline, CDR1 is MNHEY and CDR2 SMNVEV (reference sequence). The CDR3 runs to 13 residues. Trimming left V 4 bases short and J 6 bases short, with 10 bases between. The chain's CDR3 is CASSSGTIQPQHF. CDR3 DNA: TGTGCCAGCAGTTCAGGCACCATTCAGCCCCAGCATTTT.

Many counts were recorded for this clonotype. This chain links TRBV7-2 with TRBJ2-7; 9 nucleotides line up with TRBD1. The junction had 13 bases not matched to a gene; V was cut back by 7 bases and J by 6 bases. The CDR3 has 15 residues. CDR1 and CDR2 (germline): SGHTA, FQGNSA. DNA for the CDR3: TGTGCCAGCACCCCCGGCTGGACAGGGGCTAGCGAGCAGTACTTC. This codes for CASTPGWTGASEQYF.

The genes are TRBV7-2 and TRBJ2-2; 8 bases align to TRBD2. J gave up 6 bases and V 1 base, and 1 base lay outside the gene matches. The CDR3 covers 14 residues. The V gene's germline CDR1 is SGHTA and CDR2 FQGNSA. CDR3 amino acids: CASSLGLASGELFF. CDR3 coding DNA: TGTGCCAGCAGCTTAGGACTAGCGTCCGGGGAGCTGTTTTTT.

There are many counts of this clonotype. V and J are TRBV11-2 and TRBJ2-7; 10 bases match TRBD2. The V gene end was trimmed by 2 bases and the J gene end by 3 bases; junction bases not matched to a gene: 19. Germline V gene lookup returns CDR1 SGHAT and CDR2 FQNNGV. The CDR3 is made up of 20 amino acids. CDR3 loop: CASSLRSSASGRVAYYEQYF. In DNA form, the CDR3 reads TGTGCCAGCAGCTTAAGATCCTCGGCTAGCGGGAGAGTGGCCTACTACGAGCAGTACTTC.